This TCR beta chain was recovered during a study of shared clonotypes between healthy human individuals. Findings and limits, study-wide: Read depth was anticipated to influence clonotype sharing among donors. Researchers found naive subsets generally carried larger estimated richness than memory subsets. Large sequencing depth failed to make sorted-subset sequencing complete, rarefaction showed.

Selected positively for CCR7 and CD45RO-negative, naive CD8 cells excluded terminally differentiated effector memory CD45RA+ cells. Comment on this clone: The antigen is unknown.

The CDR3 is 13 amino acids. V gave up 0 bases and J gave up 6 bases, with 7 bases separating them. Per germline, CDR1 LGHNA and CDR2 YSLEER. Every subset had its genomic DNA shared out evenly among several immunoSEQ plates. The data were produced by immunoSEQ multiplex PCR, yet TCRdb's version contains in-frame clones alone and is incomplete. The sample shows 1.5 million to 2.5 million clones, about 94% of them seen only once. The sample taken for sequencing was naive CD8+ T cells sorted from blood. V gene TRBV4-3 combines with J gene TRBJ2-3, with D tentatively TRBD1 or TRBD2 (5 bases each). The receptor comes from a man aged 18 to 29 in good health. DNA of the CDR3: TGCGCCAGCAGCCAAGATTGGGGGGATACGCAGTATTTT. The encoded protein is CASSQDWGDTQYF.